This T cell receptor beta chain came from a study of blood T cell repertoires in COVID-19. The wider study: COVID-19 samples collected from the United States, Italy and Spain covered acute and convalescent phases. T cells, B-cell-depleted T cells, or PBMCs supplied cDNA or gDNA.

Original analysis: Reference gene primer amplification gave nucleated cell count estimates. Only in-frame clones appear in the TCRdb table, and some are missing; sequencing was by immunoSEQ multiplex PCR. V, J and clone size are taken as reported in that table, and D and trimming were inferred from the DNA itself. The sample carries under 450,000 clones, more than 75% recorded once. Sequencing used peripheral blood. The receptor's source is a human donor with acute or convalescent COVID-19. The donor label of this sample is uncertain.

The CDR3 sequence: CASSLESSYNSPLHF. Written as DNA, the CDR3 is TGTGCCAGCAGTTTGGAGAGCTCCTATAATTCACCCCTCCACTTT. This rearrangement joins TRBV27 to TRBJ1-6; D call uncertain. The germline CDR1 and CDR2 sequences are MNHEY and SMNVEV (reference sequence). CDR3 length: 15 residues. Trimming took 3 bases from V and 0 from J, leaving 6 bases between them.